The 23 T cell receptor beta chains presented below share a single source sample, sequenced in a study of cytomegalovirus exposure and HLA in healthy donors. PCR primers comprised 60 Vbeta and 13 Jbeta primers. Generated by immunoSEQ multiplex PCR, the TCRdb table keeps only in-frame clones and is missing some. Among around 130,000 clones listed, 8.5% to 10% were seen once. Material: PBMCs. The origin of the receptors is a man in his forties or fifties in good health and CMV-seronegative.

This clone showed up just a few times. The chain has TRBV7-2 and TRBJ2-7, with TRBD1 matching over 9 bases. This CDR3 has 15 residues. Germline V gives CDR1 SGHTA, CDR2 FQGNSA. J lost 3 bases, V lost 1 base, and 4 bases had no gene match. CDR3 amino acids: CASSLEQGQGYEQYF. The CDR3 nucleotides are TGTGCCAGCAGCTTAGAGCAGGGACAGGGCTACGAGCAGTACTTC.

The rearrangement uses TRBV5-6 and TRBJ2-1; TRBD1 agrees at 10 bases. The V segment lost 4 bases and the J segment 3 bases; nucleotides outside the gene matches: 4. Germline values: CDR1 SGHDT, CDR2 YYEEEE. The CDR3 runs 15 residues. CDR3 coding DNA: TGTGCCAGCAGCCCCCGGGACAGGGGCTACAATGAGCAGTTCTTC. This sequence encodes CASSPRDRGYNEQFF.

This clone came up many times. This chain joins TRBV9 and TRBJ1-5; D ambiguous. Germline CDR1 and CDR2: SGDLS and YYNGEE. The V end lost 4 bases, the J end lost 9 bases, and 8 bases lay between the germline ends. This CDR3 is built from 11 residues. The CDR3 DNA reads as TGTGCCAGCAGCTCCCCCTTGCCCCAGCATTTT. Protein: CASSSPLPQHF.

J is TRBJ2-7 and V is TRBV4-1; the D gene is possibly TRBD1 (5 bases). This CDR3 is 15 amino acids long. The germline V gene encodes CDR1 MGHRA and CDR2 YSYEKL. V was cut by 1 base and J by 3 bases, with 13 bases left in between. CDR3 amino acids: CASSQAADRVYEQYF. The DNA for the CDR3 is TGCGCCAGCAGCCAAGCAGCAGACAGAGTCTACGAGCAGTACTTC.

This clone was observed a few times. This sequence joins TRBV4-1 and TRBJ2-7; TRBD2 agrees at 10 bases. This CDR3 spans 15 amino acids. Germline loops: CDR1 MGHRA, CDR2 YSYEKL. V lost 2 bases, J lost 2 bases, and 3 bases stayed unmatched. The chain's CDR3 is CASSQLAGGTYEQYF. CDR3 DNA: TGCGCCAGCAGCCAATTAGCGGGGGGTACCTACGAGCAGTACTTC.

V is TRBV27 and J is TRBJ2-1, with 7 bases fitting TRBD2. The germline V gene has CDR1 MNHEY and CDR2 SMNVEV (reference sequence). Germline trimming cut 1 base from V and 0 bases from J; bases unmatched to any gene: 3. CDR3 size: 16 residues. CDR3 in amino acids: CASSLWGGSSYNEQFF. CDR3 in DNA: TGTGCCAGCAGTTTATGGGGGGGGAGCTCCTACAATGAGCAGTTCTTC.

This clone was counted only a few times. The rearrangement links TRBV15 to TRBJ2-7, with D possibly matching TRBD1 (5 bases). V gave up 3 bases and J gave up 5 bases, with 17 bases separating them. CDR1 is LNHNV, CDR2 YYDKDF, per germline (reference sequence). CDR3 length: 15 amino acids. CDR3 DNA: TGTGCCACCAGCAGCTTTGCCTTCCAGGGCCACGAGCAGTACTTC. This translates into CATSSFAFQGHEQYF.

This chain connects TRBV19 to TRBJ2-2; 9 bases match TRBD1. The CDR3 runs 14 residues. Germline V gene sequence: CDR1 LNHDA, CDR2 SQIVND (reference sequence). J gave up 4 bases and V 8 bases, and 5 bases lay outside the gene matches. CDR3 amino acids: CASSPGQGTGELFF. In nucleotides, the CDR3 is TGTGCCAGTTCTCCGGGACAGGGCACCGGGGAGCTGTTTTTT.

The rearrangement uses TRBV29-1 and TRBJ2-1; TRBD1 matches at 7 bases. CDR3 length: 12 amino acids. V lost 1 base and J lost 15; bases outside the gene matches: 9. CDR1 is SQVTM, CDR2 ANQGSEA, per germline. The CDR3: CSVEASDRVRFF. The CDR3 region has the DNA TGCAGCGTTGAAGCCTCCGACAGGGTTCGGTTCTTC.

This clone was seen a handful of times. This chain uses TRBV14 with TRBJ1-2; TRBD1 matches 8 bases. With V trimmed by 4 bases and J by 2 bases, 3 bases remained unmatched. There are 14 residues in the CDR3. Germline assignment: CDR1 SGHDN and CDR2 FVKESK. CDR3 bases: TGTGCCAGCAGCCCGGGACAGGAAAACTATGGCTACACCTTC. Translating it yields CASSPGQENYGYTF.

V is TRBV11-2 and J is TRBJ2-5, with 12 bases fitting TRBD2. CDR1 is SGHAT and CDR2 is FQNNGV in the germline V gene. The CDR3 covers 16 residues. The V and J ends lost 5 bases and 5 bases, in that order; junction bases with no gene match: 9. The CDR3 region has the DNA TGTGCCAGCAGCCCGAGGACTAGCGGGGTCCTCGAGACCCAGTACTTC. Protein: CASSPRTSGVLETQYF. The full variable domain, its missing parts supplied by reference TRBV11-2 and TRBJ2-5, is EAGVAQSPRYKIIEKRQSVAFWCNPISGHATLYWYQQILGQGPKLLIQFQNNGVVDDSQLPKDRFSAERLKGVDSTLKIQPAKLEDSAVYLCASSPRTSGVLETQYFGPGTRLLVL.

This clone was found a few times. The rearrangement uses TRBV6-5 and TRBJ2-7; D perhaps matches TRBD1 (6 bases). V gave up 6 bases and J gave up 3 bases, with 12 bases separating them. The length of the CDR3 is 13 residues. Germline V gives CDR1 MNHEY, CDR2 SVGAGI. The CDR3 DNA follows: TGTGCCAGCAGCCTTTTACAGGGCTACGAGCAGTACTTC. It encodes CASSLLQGYEQYF.

This clone was seen a handful of times. DNA for the CDR3: TGTGCCAGCAGCCCAGGCCGGTCAGATCAGCCCCAGCATTTT. Translated: CASSPGRSDQPQHF. The J gene is TRBJ1-5, the V gene TRBV7-8; D is unclear. Trimming cost V 5 bases and J 5 bases, with 13 bases left between them. The CDR3 covers 14 residues. The germline V gene has CDR1 SGHVS and CDR2 FQNEAQ.

In this sample, this clone turned up a few times. Other nucleotide sequences in the sample specify the same CDR3. This chain connects TRBV10-3 to TRBJ1-2; D gene ambiguous. The CDR3 runs 14 residues. The germline V and J ends were trimmed by 6 bases and 10 bases, with 21 bases remaining between them. CDR1 and CDR2 (germline): ENHRY, SYGVKD. The CDR3 region is CAIRSQLAGSVYTF. The DNA of the CDR3 is TGTGCCATCAGGAGTCAACTCGCAGGCAGTGTCTACACCTTC.

The rearrangement uses TRBV6-5 and TRBJ2-3, with 9 bases matching TRBD1. CDR3 size: 16 residues. With V trimmed by 0 bases and J by 3 bases, 4 bases remained unmatched. CDR1 and CDR2 from the germline V gene are MNHEY and SVGAGI. CDR3 sequence (DNA): TGTGCCAGCAGTTACTCGGGACAGGGTAGAACAGATACGCAGTATTTT. Translating it yields CASSYSGQGRTDTQYF.

This clone was found a few times. V usage is TRBV7-9 and J usage is TRBJ1-2, with D unresolved. Germline loops: CDR1 SEHNR, CDR2 FQNEAQ (reference sequence). Trimming shortened V by 1 base and J by 5 bases, and 11 bases separated the two germline ends. CDR3 size: 14 residues. The DNA of the CDR3 is TGTGCCAGCAGCTTAGGGGCAGCTTATTATGGCTACACCTTC. It codes for CASSLGAAYYGYTF.

The rearrangement uses TRBV6-5 and TRBJ1-2; 7 nucleotides line up with TRBD1. J gave up 3 bases and V 6 bases, and 4 bases lay outside the gene matches. Germline V CDR1 and CDR2: MNHEY, SVGAGI. This CDR3 spans 13 amino acids. This CDR3 reads CASRTDRDYGYTF. The CDR3 DNA is TGTGCCAGCAGGACCGACAGGGACTATGGCTACACCTTC.

This clone was found a few times. J is TRBJ2-5 and V is TRBV5-1, with 7 positions matching TRBD1. V trimming: 4 bases; J trimming: 5 bases; junction bases outside the gene matches: 11. The CDR3 runs to 15 residues. Germline assignment: CDR1 SGHRS and CDR2 YFSETQ. The CDR3 here is CASSKVDREMETQYF. The CDR3 nucleotides read TGCGCCAGCAGCAAAGTTGACAGGGAGATGGAGACCCAGTACTTC.

This clone was detected only a few times. The chain employs TRBV7-8 and TRBJ2-3, with a weak D call TRBD2 (7 bases). There are 16 residues in the CDR3. V was cut by 5 bases and J by 4 bases, with 19 bases left in between. The germline CDR1 and CDR2 sequences are SGHVS and FQNEAQ. As DNA, the CDR3 is TGTGCCAGCAGCCCCTCGGGTGCGGGGGCCTCAGATACGCAGTATTTT. Translating it yields CASSPSGAGASDTQYF.

The chain couples TRBV4-1 to TRBJ1-2; 7 positions agree with TRBD1. This CDR3 contains 15 residues. The V segment lost 2 bases and the J segment 5 bases; nucleotides outside the gene matches: 8. CDR1 and CDR2 (germline): MGHRA, YSYEKL. CDR3 coding DNA: TGCGCCAGCAGCCAACCCGGGACAGACCTATATGGCTACACCTTC. This translates into CASSQPGTDLYGYTF.

This chain links TRBV11-2 with TRBJ2-1, with D hard to call. Between the trimmed V and J ends, which lost 0 bases and 6 bases, there was a span of 12 bases. Per the germline V gene, CDR1 is SGHAT and CDR2 is FQNNGV. The CDR3 extends over 15 amino acids. CDR3 DNA sequence: TGTGCCAGCAGCTTAGATAGCCCCTCCCCCAATGAGCAGTTCTTC. It is translated as CASSLDSPSPNEQFF.

This sequence joins TRBV11-2 and TRBJ2-7; the match to TRBD2 covers 10 bases. Per the germline V gene, CDR1 is SGHAT and CDR2 is FQNNGV. The CDR3 contains 15 residues. V shed 6 bases, J shed 6 bases, and the junction held 11 bases outside the gene matches. The CDR3 DNA is TGTGCCAGCAGTCCTACTAGCGGGGCCAAGGGCGAGCAGTACTTC. Protein: CASSPTSGAKGEQYF.

This chain links TRBV7-2 with TRBJ1-5, with TRBD1 matching 7 bases. The CDR3 is 14 amino acids. The V gene's germline CDR1 is SGHTA and CDR2 FQGNSA. The V segment lost 5 bases and the J segment 4 bases; nucleotides outside the gene matches: 5. The CDR3 protein is CASSRDSWNQPQHF. The CDR3 bases are TGTGCCAGCAGCCGGGACAGCTGGAATCAGCCCCAGCATTTT.